A single sample is the source of the 10 T cell receptor beta chains below, sequenced in a study of shared T cell receptors in the human thymus. The data were produced by immunoSEQ multiplex PCR, yet TCRdb's version contains in-frame clones alone and is incomplete. The sample includes a few hundred thousand clones, just under 95% seen only once; the top ten take roughly 0.021%. The sample comprised thymocytes. These receptors were collected from a human donor.

The chain joins TRBV6-5 to TRBJ1-1; 7 bases fit TRBD1. Germline lookup yields CDR1 MNHEY and CDR2 SVGAGI. This CDR3 contains 15 residues. V was clipped by 6 bases and J by 4 bases; unmatched bases: 11. The CDR3 loop reads CASRGLNRGGTEAFF. CDR3 in DNA: TGTGCCAGCAGGGGACTTAACAGGGGCGGCACTGAAGCTTTCTTT.

This chain connects TRBV4-3 to TRBJ2-7, with D possibly being TRBD2 (5 bases). This CDR3 has 16 residues. V was pared by 4 bases and J by 1 base, with 17 bases between. In germline, CDR1 is LGHNA, CDR2 YSLEER. CDR3 loop: CASSPGLSGSSYEQYF. CDR3 coding DNA: TGCGCCAGCAGCCCCGGGTTGAGCGGTTCTTCCTACGAGCAGTACTTC.

The chain combines TRBV5-5 with TRBJ2-6, with D perhaps TRBD1 (5 bases). Deletions cut 0 bases from V and 0 bases from J, with 13 bases between. The length of the CDR3 is 18 residues. Per germline, CDR1 SGHKS and CDR2 YYEKEE (reference sequence). CDR3: CASSLAWGPSSGANVLTF. The CDR3 DNA follows: TGTGCCAGCAGCTTGGCGTGGGGCCCTAGCTCTGGGGCCAACGTCCTGACTTTC.

This rearrangement joins TRBV27 to TRBJ1-1; 7 bases match TRBD1. Per the germline V gene, CDR1 is MNHEY and CDR2 is SMNVEV (reference sequence). The CDR3 spans 15 residues. J gave up 6 bases and V 5 bases, and 12 bases lay outside the gene matches. The DNA for the CDR3 is TGTGCCAGCAGTCCCCGAAAGGGGGCCTGGGCTGAAGCTTTCTTT. This gives the protein CASSPRKGAWAEAFF.

V gene TRBV7-2 combines with J gene TRBJ1-2, with D hard to call. V lost 5 bases, J lost 13 bases, and 5 bases lay in between. This CDR3 has 8 residues. Germline loops: CDR1 SGHTA, CDR2 FQGNSA. The CDR3 DNA is TGTGCCAGCAGCCTTGGCACCTTC. Amino acids: CASSLGTF.

The chain links TRBV14 to TRBJ2-7; D is uncertain. The CDR3 has 13 amino acids. Trimming removed 4 bases from V and 5 bases from J, with 12 bases in between. Germline values: CDR1 SGHDN, CDR2 FVKESK. The CDR3: CASSPSNSDEQYF. In DNA form, the CDR3 reads TGTGCCAGCAGCCCCTCCAATTCCGACGAGCAGTACTTC.

The V call is TRBV7-9, the J call TRBJ1-2, with a possible D match to TRBD1 (6 bases). The CDR3 covers 15 residues. The germline gives CDR1 SEHNR, CDR2 FQNEAQ (reference sequence). Trimming shortened V by 11 bases and J by 7 bases, and 26 bases separated the two germline ends. CDR3 region: CAVPSGAHPDSGYTF. CDR3 nucleotide sequence: TGTGCCGTACCCTCAGGGGCACACCCAGATAGTGGCTACACCTTC.

The chain links TRBV9 to TRBJ2-2; TRBD2 matches at 9 bases. The CDR3 runs 18 residues. Germline CDR1 reads SGDLS; CDR2 reads YYNGEE. V lost 3 bases to trimming and J lost 4 bases; unmatched junction nucleotides: 13. The CDR3 reads CASSASGPSGDGTGELFF. The CDR3 DNA is TGTGCCAGCAGCGCCTCGGGGCCTAGCGGGGACGGCACCGGGGAGCTGTTTTTT.

The J gene is TRBJ2-1, the V gene TRBV9; 10 positions agree with TRBD2. Per germline, CDR1 SGDLS and CDR2 YYNGEE. The CDR3 length is 19 residues. The V gene end was trimmed by 0 bases and the J gene end by 6 bases; junction bases not matched to a gene: 15. As DNA, the CDR3 is TGTGCCAGCAGCGTAGATCCTAGCGGGAGTTGGAAGTTCTCCAATGAGCAGTTCTTC. This translates into CASSVDPSGSWKFSNEQFF.

V usage is TRBV5-1 and J usage is TRBJ1-4, with D uncertain. From germline, CDR1 is SGHRS and CDR2 YFSETQ. The CDR3 is 13 amino acids. V lost 7 bases and J lost 8, with 15 bases in between. CDR3 amino acids: CASGWRVGEKLFF. The CDR3 DNA reads as TGCGCCAGCGGTTGGAGGGTAGGGGAAAAACTGTTTTTT.